A selection of T cell receptor beta chains follows, all from one sample in a study of siplizumab effects on memory and regulatory T cells. Produced via immunoSEQ multiplex PCR; TCRdb's table is partial and in-frame only. Altogether over 15,000 clones are present, roughly 51% being singletons, with the ten largest covering roughly 5%. Their antigens remain unidentified. Sequencing input: CFSE-low (dividing) CD4+ T cells sorted from an allogeneic mixed lymphocyte reaction. The receptor source for this set is a human donor in good health; the cells came from an allogeneic mixed lymphocyte reaction. Each CDR3 is given with its conserved first and last residue. Fields, in order: V gene, J gene, CDR3 protein.

TRBV21-1,TRBJ1-2,CASSKEETGRGGYTF
TRBV19,TRBJ1-1,CASSQQGLTEAFF
TRBV5-1,TRBJ1-2,CASSLEDSIYGYTF
TRBV15,TRBJ1-2,CATSIGGQNGYTF
TRBV7-2,TRBJ2-3,CASSLVVSTDTQYF
TRBV18,TRBJ1-2,CASSPQGGENGYTF
TRBV5-1,TRBJ2-5,CASSLDSAGGIETQYF
TRBV18,TRBJ1-2,CASSSVGQGAGYTF
TRBV2,TRBJ1-5,CASSDIVGQPQHF
TRBV7-9,TRBJ1-2,CASSSWTDYYYGYTF
TRBV14,TRBJ1-1,CASSQVEGTMNTEAFF
TRBV6-5,TRBJ2-7,CASSRGTGSSYEQYF
TRBV7-8,TRBJ1-5,CASSLVGINQPQHF
TRBV9,TRBJ1-5,CASSGGVSGQPQHF
TRBV10-3,TRBJ2-5,CAISDGGRETQYF
TRBV7-9,TRBJ1-1,CASSPTGNTEAFF
TRBV6-1,TRBJ2-3,CASSDNPGDTQYF
TRBV6-1,TRBJ2-7,CASSGSRGYYEQYF
TRBV15,TRBJ2-7,CATSRDYGRYYEQYF
TRBV18,TRBJ1-5,CASSPTRDQPQHF
TRBV6-1,TRBJ2-3,CASSALRTSGTDTQYF
TRBV11-2,TRBJ2-1,CASSLGSGGFNEQFF
TRBV7-2,TRBJ2-3,CASSPYTDTQYF
TRBV7-2,TRBJ2-7,CASSLAVGGGLYEQYF
TRBV11-2,TRBJ1-4,CASSPDRGRKLFF
TRBV5-1,TRBJ2-5,CASRKGLVSVFQETQYF
TRBV5-5,TRBJ1-2,CASSTLGGAGYGYTF
TRBV6-5,TRBJ2-7,CASSYGAGYEQYF
TRBV10-1,TRBJ2-7,CASSDLQGPSYEQYF
TRBV5-4,TRBJ2-1,CASSLTSGSYNEQFF
TRBV12-5,TRBJ2-7,CASGLAVGLAGGNEQYF
TRBV7-2,TRBJ2-1,CASSLASGGAREQFF
TRBV7-9,TRBJ2-7,CASSSGHYEQYF
TRBV18,TRBJ2-3,CASSPEGSPDTQYF
TRBV2,TRBJ1-1,CASRFGGAMNTEAFF
TRBV2,TRBJ1-2,CASSEGSYGYTF
TRBV6-6,TRBJ1-5,CASSQGSQPQHF
TRBV5-1,TRBJ2-2,CASSLLTGGIGELFF
TRBV2,TRBJ2-7,CASSKDRGDSYEQYF
TRBV15,TRBJ2-7,CATSRSLIGEQYF
TRBV19,TRBJ1-5,CASSTTGNNQPQHF
TRBV2,TRBJ1-4,CASSVGDVEEKLFF
TRBV4-2,TRBJ2-1,CASSLELSASGGGEQFF
TRBV7-6,TRBJ2-5,CASSLNRETQYF
TRBV5-1,TRBJ1-1,CASSLVGGEAFF
TRBV10-3,TRBJ1-3,CAITTDRGSGNTIYF
TRBV27,TRBJ1-4,CASSFVCRGLSVNEKLFF
TRBV28,TRBJ2-7,CASSSGGQNYEQYF
TRBV7-9,TRBJ2-7,CASRRDTNSYEQYF
TRBV7-2,TRBJ1-5,CASSFDRNQPQHF
TRBV7-2,TRBJ2-7,CASSPGGQFYEQYF
TRBV6-6,TRBJ1-2,CASSLGTGYGYTF
TRBV7-3,TRBJ2-2,CASSLSGTSGFTGELFF
TRBV5-1,TRBJ2-3,CASSSPGSGDTDTQYF
TRBV5-1,TRBJ2-5,CASSLPGQETQYF
TRBV6-6,TRBJ1-5,CASSYSGVDQPQHF
TRBV7-3,TRBJ2-5,CASSFGHGGETQYF
TRBV5-6,TRBJ1-2,CASSRTGLSYGYTF
TRBV5-4,TRBJ2-5,CASSLRSETQYF